A single T cell receptor beta chain is shown here with its context. This clone has just a few counts. Its antigen has not been determined. Base qualities are missing; no much larger clone stands one base away. These data belong to a study of beta chain features in type 1 diabetes (dated by TCRdb to the late 2010s). Describing the broader study: Patients and healthy donors did not differ in mean age, gender distribution, total cell number or subset yield. A total of roughly 98,000,000 sorted cells were examined across all samples, and a strong correlation was observed between cell number per subset and RNA yield. The study compared TCRB repertoires of sorted circulating CD4+ T cell subsets between recently diagnosed type 1 diabetes patients and matched healthy donors. Regulatory and stem cell-like memory subsets were isolated from only 8 patients and roughly eight healthy donors, whereas naive and central memory subsets came from all 28 donors. What the work shows at the level of the full study, not this receptor alone: In all four CD4+ subsets, TCRB CDR3 length was moderately but significantly shorter in type 1 diabetes patients. At VDJ recombination sites, patients with type 1 diabetes made fewer insertions and deleted more nucleotides, a pattern implying thymic rearrangement abnormalities. Only small numbers of individuals were included in the HLA sub-analyses, which left unresolved whether HLA type had any influence on TCRB rearrangement. Sequencing cDNA rather than genomic DNA could over-represent highly expressing activated cells, although activation and CD3 levels did not differ between groups. The naive, central memory and regulatory TCRB repertoires appeared to resemble one another more closely among patients than among healthy donors. Shorter templates might have been favored by PCR, but patient and control samples were amplified and corrected together, so both groups would have been affected equally by any skew.

The High Capacity cDNA Reverse Transcription Kit was used to reverse transcribe all of the isolated RNA, meaning that expressed TCRB transcripts were what got sequenced. Deep immunoSEQ sequencing was applied to naive, central memory and regulatory T cell samples, giving an average of roughly 3.5 million total reads per sample. After sorted cells were lysed in RLT buffer, RNA was extracted with DNase-treated RNeasy Micro or Mini kits, with the choice depending on cell number. To prevent cross-contamination, each cell subset was processed individually, whereas patient and healthy donor samples were processed jointly. The immunoSEQ multiplex PCR was used to amplify TCRB sequences from cDNA, yielding 87-bp fragments that span the CDR3 region. Sequencing of the amplicons was performed on the Illumina HiSeq platform. Concerning the study's data processing: Synthetic template baselines were used to correct PCR bias computationally, reads within Hamming distance 2 were collapsed together, and singletons that could not be merged were discarded. Reads were aligned to IMGT to assign V, D and J genes, CDR3 length, and insertions or deletions at six rearrangement sites. Clonotype counts were normalized to sorted cell number within each subset before computing true diversity and Gini coefficients with the tcR R package. Repertoire sharing was quantified using the overlap coefficient calculated on TCRB nucleotide sequences. TCRdb carries this immuneACCESS record with in-frame sequences only. Its versions omit some clonotypes, under half of them owing to an unresolved V gene in the studies checked, with the rest unexplained. V and J calls and clone size are as listed in that table; D and trimming were resolved from the DNA. The sample has some 150,000 clones on record, 6% to 7.5% of them singletons. The top ten hold roughly 1.5% of the sample.

A single peripheral blood draw of around 120 mL on average was collected from each donor into heparinised tubes. Using a panel that included CD45RO, CCR7, CD25, CD127, CD95 and CD27, naive, central memory, regulatory and stem cell-like memory CD4+ T cells were sorted on a BD FACSAria II. Purity was above 98% for every sorted population. PBMCs were isolated immediately by Lymphoprep density gradient centrifugation and stained directly without culture. So that batch effects would be minimized, each experiment stained and sorted samples in pairs, pairing one healthy donor with one patient. This TCR was sampled from a woman aged 25 to 39 in good health. The sequenced sample consisted of central memory CD4+ T cells from blood.

The nucleotide sequence is given as TGCGCCAGCAAAGGGTTGACAGGGTCGATTGAAAAACTGTTTTTT. Translated, it gives CASKGLTGSIEKLFF. Rearrangement joined TRBV23-1 to TRBJ1-4, and TRBD1 matches 7 of the central bases. TRBV23-1 is recorded as an ORF, its role being uncertain. V is pruned by 7 bases and J by 7 bases, leaving 12 bases of the junction without a gene match. Reading from cysteine to phenylalanine, the CDR3 counts 15 amino acids. The CDR3 DNA has 45 bases and is translated from base 1.